The 26 T cell receptor beta chains given below trace back to one sample, sequenced in a study of OX40 agonist ivuxolimab in advanced cancers. Here immunoSEQ multiplex PCR was the method, and the copy in TCRdb shows in-frame clones only, minus some. The sample consists of 85,000 to 130,000 clones, 75% to 95% of them appearing once. The starting material was CD4+ or CD8+ T cells sorted from blood, obtained in a trial of the OX40 agonist ivuxolimab. These receptors were collected from an adult with an advanced solid tumor such as melanoma, head and neck, liver or kidney cancer.

CDR3 sequence reads: CATSRGNGPSRGEQYF. For the CDR3, the DNA is TGTGCCACCAGCAGAGGGAATGGTCCCTCTCGAGGGGAGCAGTACTTC. V and J are TRBV15 and TRBJ2-7; a weak D match, TRBD2 (5 bases). V shed 1 base and J shed 7 bases, with 20 bases lying between them. CDR1 is LNHNV, CDR2 YYDKDF, per germline (reference sequence). The CDR3 is 16 residues long.

The V call is TRBV5-4, the J call TRBJ2-7; TRBD2 is a possible D gene (6 bases). The CDR3 runs 13 residues. CDR1 SGHNT and CDR2 YYREEE come from the germline V gene (reference sequence). V dropped 4 bases and J dropped 8 bases, with 16 bases sitting between them. The CDR3 is CASSRPSDPQQYF. DNA for the CDR3: TGTGCCAGCAGCAGACCTAGCGACCCTCAGCAGTACTTC. Combining the CDR3 with reference TRBV5-4 and TRBJ2-7 gives the whole variable domain ETGVTQSPTHLIKTRGQQVTLRCSSQSGHNTVSWYQQALGQGPQFIFQYYREEENGRGNFPPRFSGLQFPNYSSELNVNALELDDSALYLCASSRPSDPQQYFGPGTRLTVT.

This clone was found a few times. V is TRBV19 and J is TRBJ1-1; D is unresolved. CDR1 and CDR2 from the germline V gene are LNHDA and SQIVND (reference sequence). The CDR3 runs 15 residues. Between the trimmed V and J ends, which lost 1 base and 5 bases, there was a span of 14 bases. CDR3 nucleotides: TGTGCCAGTAGTATAGCGCAGGCCGGGCGGACTGAAGCTTTCTTT. It translates to CASSIAQAGRTEAFF.

The rearrangement uses TRBV5-4 and TRBJ2-7; 12 bases are a match to TRBD2. The CDR3 length is 15 residues. Germline values: CDR1 SGHNT, CDR2 YYREEE (reference sequence). Germline trimming cut 6 bases from V and 4 bases from J; bases unmatched to any gene: 8. CDR3 amino acids: CASTLAGGLGYEQYF. The CDR3 DNA sequence: TGTGCCAGCACCCTAGCGGGAGGGTTAGGGTACGAGCAGTACTTC.

The CDR3 region is CASSDRPYEQYF. The CDR3 bases are TGTGCCAGCAGTGACAGGCCCTACGAGCAGTACTTC. This chain joins TRBV25-1 and TRBJ2-7; D is ambiguous. The V gene's germline CDR1 is MGHDK and CDR2 SYGVNS. The V end was cut by 3 bases, the J end by 2 bases, with 5 bases between. The CDR3 totals 12 residues.

The chain employs TRBV28 and TRBJ1-4, with D tentatively TRBD1 (6 bases). The V end lost 4 bases, the J end lost 4 bases, and 13 bases lay between the germline ends. The CDR3 loop spans 15 amino acids. The germline V gene has CDR1 MDHEN and CDR2 SYDVKM. CDR3 loop: CASSSPGTSNEKLFF. The DNA of the CDR3 is TGTGCCAGCAGTTCACCCGGGACAAGTAATGAAAAACTGTTTTTT.

The chain employs TRBV7-9 and TRBJ2-3; TRBD2 agrees at 10 bases. This CDR3 comprises 15 residues. Germline V gives CDR1 SEHNR, CDR2 FQNEAQ (reference sequence). The V and J ends lost 4 bases and 4 bases, in that order; junction bases with no gene match: 5. DNA of the CDR3: TGTGCCAGCAGCTCGCTAGCGGGAGTTGCAGATACGCAGTATTTT. It translates to CASSSLAGVADTQYF.

The CDR3 loop reads CASSLGPGGANTEAFF. The DNA for the CDR3 is TGTGCCAGCAGCTTGGGGCCAGGGGGCGCAAACACTGAAGCTTTCTTT. J is TRBJ1-1 and V is TRBV5-8; 8 nucleotides agree with TRBD1. Trimming at V came to 0 bases and at J to 2 bases, leaving 6 bases not matched to a gene. The CDR3 contains 16 residues. Germline values: CDR1 SGHTS, CDR2 YDEGEE. The full variable domain, rest sourced from reference TRBV5-8 and TRBJ1-1, is EAGVTQSPTHLIKTRGQQATLRCSPISGHTSVYWYQQALGLGLQFLLWYDEGEERNRGNFPPRFSGRQFPNYSSELNVNALELEDSALYLCASSLGPGGANTEAFFGQGTRLTVV.

The rearrangement links TRBV18 to TRBJ1-5; 7 positions match TRBD1. V trimming: 6 bases; J trimming: 7 bases; junction bases outside the gene matches: 12. Germline CDR1 KGHSH, CDR2 LQKENI. The CDR3 is 15 amino acids. The CDR3 nucleotides are TGTGCCAGCTCGAATATGGACAGGTCGGGACAGCCCCAGCATTTT. Translating gives CASSNMDRSGQPQHF.

V is TRBV18 and J is TRBJ1-1; TRBD1 aligns across 7 bases. With 3 bases clipped from V and 0 bases from J, the junction kept 7 bases outside the gene matches. From germline, CDR1 is KGHSH and CDR2 LQKENI. The CDR3 sequence is 16 residues long. The CDR3 DNA follows: TGTGCCAGCTCACCCATCACAGGGGCGATGAACACTGAAGCTTTCTTT. Protein sequence: CASSPITGAMNTEAFF.

This clone occurred a few times. This chain links TRBV18 with TRBJ2-1; 8 positions agree with TRBD2. Germline assignment: CDR1 KGHSH and CDR2 LQKENI. Losses at the gene ends were 3 bases for V and 3 bases for J; bases not matched to a gene: 4. This CDR3 is 15 amino acids long. Written as DNA, the CDR3 is TGTGCCAGCTCACCCAGTAGCGGGATCTACAATGAGCAGTTCTTC. Translating it yields CASSPSSGIYNEQFF.

The chain carries TRBV2 and TRBJ2-7, with 9 bases matching TRBD1. Losses at the gene ends were 5 bases for V and 2 bases for J; bases not matched to a gene: 4. CDR1 and CDR2 from the germline V gene are SNHLY and FYNNEI. CDR3 length: 14 residues. CDR3 protein: CASSRTGVAYEQYF. CDR3 DNA: TGTGCCAGCAGTAGGACAGGGGTGGCCTACGAGCAGTACTTC.

This sequence joins TRBV27 and TRBJ1-4, with TRBD1 matching 7 bases. Germline V gives CDR1 MNHEY, CDR2 SMNVEV (reference sequence). The CDR3 is 15 amino acids. The ends lost 5 bases at V and 4 bases at J; junction bases unmatched: 7. The CDR3 DNA sequence: TGTGCCAGCAGTCCCCAGGGGGGATATAATGAAAAACTGTTTTTT. Its protein product is CASSPQGGYNEKLFF.

This chain links TRBV27 with TRBJ1-1, with D tentatively TRBD1 (6 bases). The germline V gene has CDR1 MNHEY and CDR2 SMNVEV (reference sequence). The CDR3 length is 15 residues. The ends were cut back, 2 bases at V and 3 bases at J, with 13 bases in the middle. CDR3 residues: CASSLRGDTHTEAFF. In DNA, the CDR3 is TGTGCCAGCAGTTTAAGGGGGGACACCCACACTGAAGCTTTCTTT.

This sequence joins TRBV7-9 and TRBJ2-1, with D unresolved. CDR1 SEHNR and CDR2 FQNEAQ come from the germline V gene (reference sequence). The length of the CDR3 is 13 residues. V lost 5 bases and J lost 0, with 5 bases in between. The CDR3 DNA reads TGTGCCAGCAGCCCAAGCTCCTACAATGAGCAGTTCTTC. Translation gives CASSPSSYNEQFF.

As DNA, the CDR3 is TGTGCCAGCAGCTTCAGGACTAGCGGGATAAATGAGCAGTTCTTC. Translation: CASSFRTSGINEQFF. The chain joins TRBV7-2 to TRBJ2-1; 12 bases match TRBD2. Trimming cost V 3 bases and J 7 bases; bases outside gene matches: 4. The CDR3 is 15 residues long. Germline V lookup: CDR1 SGHTA, CDR2 FQGNSA.

The rearrangement links TRBV6-5 to TRBJ2-3, with a tentative D call TRBD1 (6 bases). Germline CDR1 MNHEY, CDR2 SVGAGI. Trimming removed 5 bases from V and 1 base from J, with 10 bases in between. The CDR3 is 14 residues long. The CDR3 is CASSDRLGTDTQYF. CDR3 DNA sequence: TGTGCCAGCAGTGACAGGCTCGGCACAGATACGCAGTATTTT.

This clone was seen once. J is TRBJ1-2 and V is TRBV4-2, with 7 bases matching TRBD1. CDR3 length: 14 amino acids. V lost 0 bases to trimming and J lost 5 bases; unmatched junction nucleotides: 3. Germline CDR1 LGHNA, CDR2 YNFKEQ. CDR3 residues: CASSQEGRGYGYTF. In DNA form, the CDR3 reads TGTGCCAGCAGCCAAGAGGGCAGGGGGTATGGCTACACCTTC.

The V and J genes are TRBV11-2 and TRBJ2-5, with D unresolved. The CDR3 extends over 13 amino acids. From germline, CDR1 is SGHAT and CDR2 FQNNGV. V lost 0 bases, J lost 5 bases, and 7 bases lay in between. The CDR3 DNA reads TGTGCCAGCAGCTTAGATCTCCGGGAGACCCAGTACTTC. Amino acid sequence: CASSLDLRETQYF.

Notes on this clone: The same CDR3 is also encoded by other DNA sequences in this sample. The genes are TRBV15 and TRBJ1-2; D gene unclear. V was trimmed by 1 base and J by 2 bases, leaving 8 bases between them. Germline V gene lookup returns CDR1 LNHNV and CDR2 YYDKDF (reference sequence). This CDR3 contains 14 residues. CDR3 coding DNA: TGTGCCACCAGCAGAGGCGACGGGAACTATGGCTACACCTTC. It is translated as CATSRGDGNYGYTF.

The chain combines TRBV11-2 with TRBJ2-7; D may be TRBD2 (5 bases). The length of the CDR3 is 14 residues. Germline loops: CDR1 SGHAT, CDR2 FQNNGV. Trimming cost V 2 bases and J 7 bases, with 15 bases left between them. DNA of the CDR3: TGTGCCAGCAGCTTAACGACTACCACTACGGAGCAGTACTTC. This gives the protein CASSLTTTTTEQYF.

The J gene is TRBJ2-3, the V gene TRBV5-1; no clear D gene. In germline, CDR1 is SGHRS, CDR2 YFSETQ. The CDR3 loop spans 11 amino acids. Trimming shortened V by 1 base and J by 4 bases, and 1 base separated the two germline ends. The CDR3 coding sequence is TGCGCCAGCAGCTTGTCAGATACGCAGTATTTT. Encoded protein: CASSLSDTQYF.

This clone appeared once. The rearrangement links TRBV6-6 to TRBJ2-2, with a tentative D call TRBD1 (5 bases). The germline V gene encodes CDR1 MNHNY and CDR2 SVGAGI (reference sequence). The CDR3 has 15 residues. Trimming pared 2 bases from V and 2 bases from J, leaving 9 bases between. CDR3 in amino acids: CASSYRQGNTGELFF. The CDR3, as DNA: TGTGCCAGCAGTTACAGGCAGGGAAACACCGGGGAGCTGTTTTTT.

The chain links TRBV15 to TRBJ2-5; D gene uncertain. Per germline, CDR1 LNHNV and CDR2 YYDKDF (reference sequence). The CDR3 extends over 11 amino acids. The V end was cut by 0 bases, the J end by 6 bases, with 2 bases between. CDR3 sequence: CATSRDKTQYF. CDR3 coding DNA: TGTGCCACCAGCAGAGATAAGACCCAGTACTTC.

This sequence joins TRBV28 and TRBJ2-7, with D tentatively TRBD1 (5 bases). Per the germline V gene, CDR1 is MDHEN and CDR2 is SYDVKM. There are 12 residues in the CDR3. The V end was cut by 5 bases, the J end by 4 bases, with 9 bases between. The CDR3 sequence is CASSDYRYEQYF. The CDR3 DNA follows: TGTGCCAGCAGTGATTACAGGTACGAGCAGTACTTC.

V and J are TRBV7-2 and TRBJ2-1, with TRBD1 matching over 8 bases. V lost 3 bases, J lost 15 bases, and 10 bases stayed unmatched. This CDR3 contains 13 residues. Germline V gene lookup returns CDR1 SGHTA and CDR2 FQGNSA. As DNA, the CDR3 is TGTGCCAGCAGCTTGGCCCGGGACAGGTCTCGGTTCTTC. Amino acid sequence: CASSLARDRSRFF. Drawing the rest from reference TRBV7-2 and TRBJ2-1, the complete variable domain is GAGVSQSPSNKVTEKGKDVELRCDPISGHTALYWYRQSLGQGLEFLIYFQGNSAPDKSGLPSDRFSAERTGGSVSTLTIQRTQQEDSAVYLCASSLARDRSRFFGPGTRLTVL.